This TCR beta chain was recorded in a study of T-cell memory formation after mild COVID-19. TCRdb reanalysed the 5' RACE reads using MiXCR and keeps one entry per CDR3 protein. This table holds about 410,000 distinct CDR3 sequences, under 20% found once. The study, taken as a whole, reports: A second wave expanding day 15 to 37 was CD4+-biased; contracting clones were balanced. Pre-infection memory held some responding clones, suggesting pre-existing cross-reactive T cells responded.

This clonotype was observed a handful of times. What it binds is unknown. CDR3 length: 16 amino acids. Trimming at V came to 2 bases and at J to 4 bases, leaving 9 bases not matched to a gene. Looked up from germline, CDR1 is MNHEY and CDR2 is SVGEGT. J is TRBJ1-2 and V is TRBV6-2 or TRBV6-3; 8 bases agree with TRBD1. The sequencing input was PBMCs or a T cell subset sorted from them (not recorded which). The sequence was collected from a man between 18 and 35 years old who had mild COVID-19 (a few samples of this study predate the infection). Cell type and time point are not known. The CDR3 region has the DNA TGTGCCAGCAGTTACCGACTCGACAGGGGTAGCTATGGCTACACCTTC. This sequence encodes CASSYRLDRGSYGYTF.